The clone carrying this TCR beta chain was detected a few times. What it binds is not known. This sample was taken from a study of CD8+CD57+ T cells in acquired aplastic anemia. On the study more broadly: Mean DNA quantity obtained from sorted CD4+ and CD8+ cells was 3 to 3.5 ug.

The study profiled TCR beta VDJ and CDR3 using genomic DNA as template. From the reads, TCRdb called clonotypes with MiXCR, one entry per CDR3 protein. The profile shows some 150,000 distinct CDR3 sequences, 47% of them singletons. Overall study findings and caveats: The same twenty-nine CD8+ CDR3 sequences occurred in patients and in controls.

CD8+CD57+ cell expansion, shown by flow cytometry, had occurred in the patients selected for sequencing. The diagnosis in all patients was severe acquired aplastic anemia. Blood was sampled before the patients had received any therapy. Trimming removed 5 bases from V and 2 bases from J; junction bases left unmatched: 9. The germline V gene has CDR1 SGHAT and CDR2 FQNNGV. The CDR3 consists of 16 residues. The chain links TRBV11-2 to TRBJ2-7; 10 bases align to TRBD1. This sequence was found in a human donor with aplastic anemia. Input material: sorted CD4+, CD8+, or CD8+CD57+ T cells (not recorded which) from PBMCs. CDR3 sequence (DNA): TGTGCCAGCAGCCCCGTCGACAGGGGGCCCACCTACGAGCAGTACTTC. Translation: CASSPVDRGPTYEQYF.